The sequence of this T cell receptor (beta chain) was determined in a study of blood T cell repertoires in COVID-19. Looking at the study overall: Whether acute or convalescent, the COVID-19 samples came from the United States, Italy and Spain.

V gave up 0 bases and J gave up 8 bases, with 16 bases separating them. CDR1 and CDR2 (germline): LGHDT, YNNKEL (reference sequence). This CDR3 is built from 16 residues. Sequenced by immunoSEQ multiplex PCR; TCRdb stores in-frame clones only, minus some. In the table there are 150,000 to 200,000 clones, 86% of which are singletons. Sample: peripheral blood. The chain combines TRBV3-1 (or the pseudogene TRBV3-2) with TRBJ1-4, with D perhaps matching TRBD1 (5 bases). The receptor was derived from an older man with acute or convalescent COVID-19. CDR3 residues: CASSQDRGAQREKLFF. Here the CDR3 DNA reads TGTGCCAGCAGCCAAGATCGTGGGGCCCAGCGAGAAAAACTGTTTTTT.